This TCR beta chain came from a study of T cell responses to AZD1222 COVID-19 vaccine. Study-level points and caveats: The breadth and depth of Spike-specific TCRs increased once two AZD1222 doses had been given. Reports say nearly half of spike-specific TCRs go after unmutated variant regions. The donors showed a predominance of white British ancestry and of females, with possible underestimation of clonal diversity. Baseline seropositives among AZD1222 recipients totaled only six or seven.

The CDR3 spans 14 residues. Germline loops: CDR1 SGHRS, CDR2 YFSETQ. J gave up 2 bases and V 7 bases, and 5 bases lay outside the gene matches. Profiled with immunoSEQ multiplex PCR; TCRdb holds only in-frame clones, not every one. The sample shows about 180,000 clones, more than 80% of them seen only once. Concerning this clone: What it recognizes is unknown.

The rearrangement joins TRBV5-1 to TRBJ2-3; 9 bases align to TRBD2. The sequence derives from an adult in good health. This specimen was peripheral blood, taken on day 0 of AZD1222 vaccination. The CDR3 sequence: CASESGGNTDTQYF. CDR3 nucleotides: TGCGCCAGCGAAAGCGGGGGGAACACAGATACGCAGTATTTT.